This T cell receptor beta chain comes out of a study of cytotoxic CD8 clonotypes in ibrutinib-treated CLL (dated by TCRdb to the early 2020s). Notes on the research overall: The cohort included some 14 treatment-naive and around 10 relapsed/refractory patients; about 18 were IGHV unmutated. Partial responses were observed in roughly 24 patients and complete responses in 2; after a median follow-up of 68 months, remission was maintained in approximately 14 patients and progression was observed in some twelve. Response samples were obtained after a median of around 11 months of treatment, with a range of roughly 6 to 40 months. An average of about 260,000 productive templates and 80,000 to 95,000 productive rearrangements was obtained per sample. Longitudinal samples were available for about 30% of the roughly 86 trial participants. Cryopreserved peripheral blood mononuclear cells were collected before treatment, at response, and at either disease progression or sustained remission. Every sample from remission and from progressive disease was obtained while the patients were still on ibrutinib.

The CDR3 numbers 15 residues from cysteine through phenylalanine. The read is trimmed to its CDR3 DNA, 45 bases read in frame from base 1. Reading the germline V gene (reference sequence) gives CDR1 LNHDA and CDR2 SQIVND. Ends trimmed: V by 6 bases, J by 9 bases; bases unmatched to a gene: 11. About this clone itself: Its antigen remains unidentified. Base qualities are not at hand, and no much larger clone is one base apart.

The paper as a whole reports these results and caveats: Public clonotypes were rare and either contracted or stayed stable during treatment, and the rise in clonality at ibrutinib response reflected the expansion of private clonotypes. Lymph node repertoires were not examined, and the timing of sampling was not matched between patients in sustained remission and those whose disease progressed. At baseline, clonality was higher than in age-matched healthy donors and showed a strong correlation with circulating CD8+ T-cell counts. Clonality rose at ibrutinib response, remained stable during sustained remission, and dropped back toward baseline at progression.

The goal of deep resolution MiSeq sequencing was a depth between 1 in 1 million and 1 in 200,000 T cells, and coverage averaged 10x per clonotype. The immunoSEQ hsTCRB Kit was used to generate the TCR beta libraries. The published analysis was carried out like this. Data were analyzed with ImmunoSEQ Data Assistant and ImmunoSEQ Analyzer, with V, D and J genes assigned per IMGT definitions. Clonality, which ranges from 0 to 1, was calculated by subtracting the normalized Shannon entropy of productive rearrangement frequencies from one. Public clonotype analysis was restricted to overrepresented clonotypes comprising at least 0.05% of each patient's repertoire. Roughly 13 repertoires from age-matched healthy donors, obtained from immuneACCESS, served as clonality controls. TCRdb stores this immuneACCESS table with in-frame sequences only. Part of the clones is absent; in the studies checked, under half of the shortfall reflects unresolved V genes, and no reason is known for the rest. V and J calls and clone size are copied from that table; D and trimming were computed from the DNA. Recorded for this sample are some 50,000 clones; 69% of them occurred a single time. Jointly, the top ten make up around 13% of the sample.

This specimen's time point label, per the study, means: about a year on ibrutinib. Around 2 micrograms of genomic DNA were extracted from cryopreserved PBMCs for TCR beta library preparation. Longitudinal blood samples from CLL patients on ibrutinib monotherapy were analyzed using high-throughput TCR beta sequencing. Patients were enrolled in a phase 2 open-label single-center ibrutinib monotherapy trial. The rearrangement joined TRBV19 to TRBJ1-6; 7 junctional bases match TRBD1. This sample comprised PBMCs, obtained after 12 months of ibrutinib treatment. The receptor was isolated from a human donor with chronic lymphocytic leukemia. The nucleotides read TGTGCCAGTAGGCGTCAGGGGGATGGGGGTTCACCCCTCCACTTT. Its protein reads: CASRRQGDGGSPLHF.